The T cell receptor beta chain under discussion was sequenced for a study of cytomegalovirus exposure and HLA in healthy donors. General study results and limits: An analysis done earlier found most TCR beta V segments productive about 90% or about 30% of the time.

The PCR had 60 Vbeta and 13 Jbeta primers. The repertoire was sequenced with immunoSEQ multiplex PCR; TCRdb's copy has only in-frame clones and lacks some. The sample has around 100,000 clones; around 79% are singletons. On this clone: The target antigen is unknown.

The receptor comes from a male donor in good health and CMV-seropositive. Sequencing used PBMCs.

This CDR3 reads CASSLTRGDTQYF. The CDR3 DNA reads TGCGCCAGCAGTCTGACTAGGGGAGATACGCAGTATTTT. The J gene is TRBJ2-3, the V gene TRBV23-1, with D possibly matching TRBD2 (6 bases). TRBV23-1 qualifies as an ORF whose function is uncertain. This CDR3 is 13 amino acids long. V was cut by 4 bases and J by 5 bases, with 10 bases left in between.